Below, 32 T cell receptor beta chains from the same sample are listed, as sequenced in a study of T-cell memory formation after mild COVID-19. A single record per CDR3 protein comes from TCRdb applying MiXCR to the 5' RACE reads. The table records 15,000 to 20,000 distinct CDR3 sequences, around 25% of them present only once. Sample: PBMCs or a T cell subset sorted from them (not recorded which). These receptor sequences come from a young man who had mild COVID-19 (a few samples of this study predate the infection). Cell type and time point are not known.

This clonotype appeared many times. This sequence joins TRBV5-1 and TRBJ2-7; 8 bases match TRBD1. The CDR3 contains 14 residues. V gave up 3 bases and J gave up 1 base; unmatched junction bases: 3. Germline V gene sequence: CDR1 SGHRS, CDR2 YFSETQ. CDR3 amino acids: CASSSGQGSYEQYF. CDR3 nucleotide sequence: TGCGCCAGCAGCTCTGGACAGGGTTCCTACGAGCAGTACTTC.

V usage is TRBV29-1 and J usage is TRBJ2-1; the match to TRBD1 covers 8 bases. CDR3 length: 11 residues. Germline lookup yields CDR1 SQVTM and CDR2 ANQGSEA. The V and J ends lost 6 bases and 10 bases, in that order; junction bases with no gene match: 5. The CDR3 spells CSVSGGREQFF. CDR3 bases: TGCAGCGTCTCAGGGGGCCGGGAGCAGTTCTTC.

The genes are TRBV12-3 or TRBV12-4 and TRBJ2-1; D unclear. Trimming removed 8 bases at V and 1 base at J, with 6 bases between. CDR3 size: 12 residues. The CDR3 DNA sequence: TGTGCCAGCTGGCGTTCCTACAATGAGCAGTTCTTC. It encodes CASWRSYNEQFF.

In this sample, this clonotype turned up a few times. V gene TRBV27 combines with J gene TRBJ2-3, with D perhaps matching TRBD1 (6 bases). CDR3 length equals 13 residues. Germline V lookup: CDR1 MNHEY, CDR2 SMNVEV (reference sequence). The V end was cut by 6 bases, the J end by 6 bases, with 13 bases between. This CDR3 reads CASRRTVFDTQYF. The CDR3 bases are TGTGCCAGCAGAAGGACAGTTTTCGATACGCAGTATTTT.

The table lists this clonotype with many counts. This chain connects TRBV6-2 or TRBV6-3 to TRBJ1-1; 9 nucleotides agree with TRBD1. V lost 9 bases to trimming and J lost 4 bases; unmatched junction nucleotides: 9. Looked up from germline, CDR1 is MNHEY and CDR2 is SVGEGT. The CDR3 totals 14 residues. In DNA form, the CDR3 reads TGTGCCAGTAGCAACACGGGACAGGGCACTGAAGCTTTCTTT. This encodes CASSNTGQGTEAFF.

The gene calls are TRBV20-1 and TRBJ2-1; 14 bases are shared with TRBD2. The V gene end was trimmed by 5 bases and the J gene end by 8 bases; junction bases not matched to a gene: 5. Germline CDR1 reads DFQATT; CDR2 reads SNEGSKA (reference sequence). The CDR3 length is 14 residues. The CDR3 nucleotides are TGCAGTGCTTCGACTAGCGGGAGGGTGGATGAGCAGTTCTTC. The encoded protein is CSASTSGRVDEQFF.

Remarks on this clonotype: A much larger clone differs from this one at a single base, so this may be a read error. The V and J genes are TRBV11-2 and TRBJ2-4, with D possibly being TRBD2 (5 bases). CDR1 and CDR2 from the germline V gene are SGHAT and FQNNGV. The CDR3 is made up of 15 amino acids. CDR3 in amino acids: CASSLVEGAKNLQYF. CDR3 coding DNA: TGTGCCAGCAGCTTAGTAGAGGGTGCCAAAAACCTTCAGTACTTC.

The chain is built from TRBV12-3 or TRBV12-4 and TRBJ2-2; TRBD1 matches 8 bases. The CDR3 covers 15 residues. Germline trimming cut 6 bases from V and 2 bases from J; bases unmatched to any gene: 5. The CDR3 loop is CASSPGQENTGELFF. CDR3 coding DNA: TGTGCCAGCAGCCCGGGACAGGAAAACACCGGGGAGCTGTTTTTT.

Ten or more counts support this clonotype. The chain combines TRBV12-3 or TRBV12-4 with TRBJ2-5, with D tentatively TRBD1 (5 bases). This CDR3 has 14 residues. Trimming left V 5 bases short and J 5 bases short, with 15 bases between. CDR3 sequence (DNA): TGTGCCAGCAGTACGACAGAAATGCGGGAGACCCAGTACTTC. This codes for CASSTTEMRETQYF.

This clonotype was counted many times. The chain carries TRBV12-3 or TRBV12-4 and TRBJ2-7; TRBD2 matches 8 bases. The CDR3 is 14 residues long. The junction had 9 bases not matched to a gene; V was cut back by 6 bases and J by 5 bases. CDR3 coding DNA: TGTGCCAGCAGCGCTGGACTAGCCAGAAACGAGCAGTACTTC. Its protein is CASSAGLARNEQYF.

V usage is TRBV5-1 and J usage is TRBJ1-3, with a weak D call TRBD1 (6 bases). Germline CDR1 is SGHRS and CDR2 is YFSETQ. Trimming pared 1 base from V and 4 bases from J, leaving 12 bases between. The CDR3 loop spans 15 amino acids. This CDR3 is CASSLQGQAGNTIYF. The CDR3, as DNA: TGCGCCAGCAGCTTGCAGGGGCAAGCAGGAAACACCATATATTTT.

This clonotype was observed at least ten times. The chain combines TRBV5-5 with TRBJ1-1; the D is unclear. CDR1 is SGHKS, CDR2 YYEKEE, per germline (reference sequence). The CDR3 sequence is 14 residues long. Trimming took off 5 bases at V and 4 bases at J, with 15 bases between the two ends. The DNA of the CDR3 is TGTGCCAGCAGAACCGAGCCCTGGGGCACTGAAGCTTTCTTT. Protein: CASRTEPWGTEAFF.

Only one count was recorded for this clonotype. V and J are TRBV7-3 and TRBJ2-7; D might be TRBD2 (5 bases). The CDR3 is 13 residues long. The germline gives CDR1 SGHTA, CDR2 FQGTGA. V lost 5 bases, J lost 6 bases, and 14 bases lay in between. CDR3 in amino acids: CASSQYSGSEQYF. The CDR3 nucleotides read TGTGCCAGCAGCCAATACTCGGGGTCCGAGCAGTACTTC. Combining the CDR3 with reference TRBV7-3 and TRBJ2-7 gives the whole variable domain GAGVSQTPSNKVTEKGKYVELRCDPISGHTALYWYRQSLGQGPEFLIYFQGTGAADDSGLPNDRFFAVRPEGSVSTLKIQRTERGDSAVYLCASSQYSGSEQYFGPGTRLTVT.

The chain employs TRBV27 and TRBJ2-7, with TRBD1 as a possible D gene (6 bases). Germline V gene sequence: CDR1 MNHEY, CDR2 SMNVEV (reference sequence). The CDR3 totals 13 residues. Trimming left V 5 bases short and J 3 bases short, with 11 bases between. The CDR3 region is CASSLGHLYEQYF. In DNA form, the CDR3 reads TGTGCCAGCAGTCTGGGACACCTCTACGAGCAGTACTTC.

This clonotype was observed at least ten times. The DNA for the CDR3 is TGTGCCAGCAGTTTAGATGGGGGTTTTTACGAGCAGTACTTC. Encoded protein: CASSLDGGFYEQYF. The V call is TRBV27, the J call TRBJ2-7; tentatively, D is TRBD1 or TRBD2 (5 bases each). Germline V lookup: CDR1 MNHEY, CDR2 SMNVEV (reference sequence). This CDR3 is 14 amino acids long. The germline V and J ends were trimmed by 2 bases and 4 bases, with 12 bases remaining between them.

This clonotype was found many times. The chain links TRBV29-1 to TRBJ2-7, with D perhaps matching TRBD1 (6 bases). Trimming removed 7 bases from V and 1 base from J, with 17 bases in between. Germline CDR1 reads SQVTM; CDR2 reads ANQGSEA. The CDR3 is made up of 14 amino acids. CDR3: CSGIQDSPSYEQYF. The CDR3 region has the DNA TGCAGCGGTATACAGGACAGCCCTTCCTACGAGCAGTACTTC.

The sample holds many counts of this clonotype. CDR3 in amino acids: CASSYPQVGDRVRDTQYF. In DNA form, the CDR3 reads TGTGCCAGCAGTTACCCGCAAGTCGGGGACAGGGTGAGAGATACGCAGTATTTT. V usage is TRBV6-6 and J usage is TRBJ2-3, with TRBD1 matching over 9 bases. With V trimmed by 2 bases and J by 5 bases, 14 bases remained unmatched. The CDR3 has 18 residues. The germline V gene encodes CDR1 MNHNY and CDR2 SVGAGI (reference sequence).

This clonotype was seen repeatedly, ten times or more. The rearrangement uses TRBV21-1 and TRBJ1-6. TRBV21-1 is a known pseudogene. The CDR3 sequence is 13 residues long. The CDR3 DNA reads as TGTGCCAGCAAGCCGCCCAATAATTCACCCCTCCACTTT. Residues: CASKPPNNSPLHF.

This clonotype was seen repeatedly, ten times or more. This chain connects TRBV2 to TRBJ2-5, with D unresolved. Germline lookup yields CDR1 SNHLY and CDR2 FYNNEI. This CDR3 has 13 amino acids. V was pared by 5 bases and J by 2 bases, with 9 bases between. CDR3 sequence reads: CASSSVLQETQYF. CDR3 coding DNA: TGTGCCAGCAGTTCAGTCCTGCAAGAGACCCAGTACTTC.

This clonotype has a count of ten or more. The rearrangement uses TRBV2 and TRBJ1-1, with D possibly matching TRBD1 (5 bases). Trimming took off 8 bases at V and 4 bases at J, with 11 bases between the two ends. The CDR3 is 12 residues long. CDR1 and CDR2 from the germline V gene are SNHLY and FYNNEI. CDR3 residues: CASGWGGTEAFF. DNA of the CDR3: TGTGCCAGCGGCTGGGGGGGCACTGAAGCTTTCTTT.

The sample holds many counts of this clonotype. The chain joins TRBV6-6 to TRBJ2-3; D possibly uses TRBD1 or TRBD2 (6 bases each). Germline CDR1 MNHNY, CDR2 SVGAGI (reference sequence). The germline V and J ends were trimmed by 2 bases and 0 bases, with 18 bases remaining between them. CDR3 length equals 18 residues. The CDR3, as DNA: TGTGCCAGCAGTTACCTCGGAGGGGGTAGCGGTAGCACAGATACGCAGTATTTT. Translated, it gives CASSYLGGGSGSTDTQYF.

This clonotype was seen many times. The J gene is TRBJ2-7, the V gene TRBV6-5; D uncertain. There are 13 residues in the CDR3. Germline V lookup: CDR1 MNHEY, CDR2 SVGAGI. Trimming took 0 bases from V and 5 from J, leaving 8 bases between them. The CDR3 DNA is TGTGCCAGCAGTTACTCGGGCGTCCACGAGCAGTACTTC. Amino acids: CASSYSGVHEQYF.

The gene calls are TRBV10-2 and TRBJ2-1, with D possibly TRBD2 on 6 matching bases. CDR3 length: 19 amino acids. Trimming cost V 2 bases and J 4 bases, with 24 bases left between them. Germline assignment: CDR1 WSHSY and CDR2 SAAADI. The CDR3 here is CASSEPKAWTTPTYNEQFF. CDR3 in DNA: TGCGCCAGCAGTGAGCCGAAGGCCTGGACTACCCCTACGTACAATGAGCAGTTCTTC.

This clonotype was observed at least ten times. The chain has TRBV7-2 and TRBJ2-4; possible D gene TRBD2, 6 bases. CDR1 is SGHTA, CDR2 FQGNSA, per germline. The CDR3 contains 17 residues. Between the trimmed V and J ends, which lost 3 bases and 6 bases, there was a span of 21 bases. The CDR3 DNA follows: TGTGCCAGCAGCTTCTCTTTCGGCGGGGCCTCTTCAAACATTCAGTACTTC. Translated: CASSFSFGGASSNIQYF.

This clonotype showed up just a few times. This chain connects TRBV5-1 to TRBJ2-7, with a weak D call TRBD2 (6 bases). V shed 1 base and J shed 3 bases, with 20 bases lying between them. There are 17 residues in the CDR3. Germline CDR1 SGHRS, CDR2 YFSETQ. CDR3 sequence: CASSLFLGTLPFYEQYF. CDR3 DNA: TGCGCCAGCAGCTTGTTCCTCGGGACTCTTCCATTCTACGAGCAGTACTTC.

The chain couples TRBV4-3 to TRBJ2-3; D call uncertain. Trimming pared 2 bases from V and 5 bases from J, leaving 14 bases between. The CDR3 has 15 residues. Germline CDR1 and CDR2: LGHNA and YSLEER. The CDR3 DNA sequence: TGCGCCAGCAGCCAACTCGTCGGAAGGAAAGATACGCAGTATTTT. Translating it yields CASSQLVGRKDTQYF.

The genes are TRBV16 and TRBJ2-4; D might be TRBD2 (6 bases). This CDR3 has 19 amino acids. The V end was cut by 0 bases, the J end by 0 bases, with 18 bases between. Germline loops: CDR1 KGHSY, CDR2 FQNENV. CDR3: CASSQSRGPSRLAKNIQYF. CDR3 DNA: TGTGCCAGCAGCCAATCGCGGGGTCCTTCCCGTCTAGCCAAAAACATTCAGTACTTC.

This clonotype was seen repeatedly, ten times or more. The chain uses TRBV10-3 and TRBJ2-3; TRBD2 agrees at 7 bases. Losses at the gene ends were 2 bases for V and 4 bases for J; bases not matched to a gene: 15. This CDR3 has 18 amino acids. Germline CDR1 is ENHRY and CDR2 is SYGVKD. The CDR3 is CAISESGVPFSVADTQYF. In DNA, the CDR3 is TGTGCCATCAGTGAGAGCGGGGTCCCGTTTTCGGTCGCAGATACGCAGTATTTT.

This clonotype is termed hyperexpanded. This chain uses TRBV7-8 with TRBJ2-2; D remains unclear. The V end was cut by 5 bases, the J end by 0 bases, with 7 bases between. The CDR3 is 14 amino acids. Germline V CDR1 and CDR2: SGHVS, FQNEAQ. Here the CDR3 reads CASSAVANTGELFF. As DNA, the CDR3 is TGTGCCAGCAGCGCAGTCGCGAACACCGGGGAGCTGTTTTTT. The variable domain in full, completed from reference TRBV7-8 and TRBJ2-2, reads GAGVSQSPRYKVAKRGQDVALRCDPISGHVSLFWYQQALGQGPEFLTYFQNEAQLDKSGLPSDRFFAERPEGSVSTLKIQRTQQEDSAVYLCASSAVANTGELFFGEGSRLTVL.

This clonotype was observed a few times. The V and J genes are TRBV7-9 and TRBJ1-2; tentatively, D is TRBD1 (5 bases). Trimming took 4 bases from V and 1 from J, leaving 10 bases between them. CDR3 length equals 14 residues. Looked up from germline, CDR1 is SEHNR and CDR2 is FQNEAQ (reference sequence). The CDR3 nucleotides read TGTGCCAGCAGCTGCTTCAGGGATAACTATGGCTACACCTTC. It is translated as CASSCFRDNYGYTF.

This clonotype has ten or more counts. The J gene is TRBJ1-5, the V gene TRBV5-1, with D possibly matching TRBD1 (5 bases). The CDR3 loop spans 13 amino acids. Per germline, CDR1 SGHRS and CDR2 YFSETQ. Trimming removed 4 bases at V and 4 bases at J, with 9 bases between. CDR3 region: CASSPQGNQPQHF. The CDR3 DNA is TGCGCCAGCAGCCCGCAGGGTAATCAGCCCCAGCATTTT. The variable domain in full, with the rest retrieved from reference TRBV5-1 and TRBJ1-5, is KAGVTQTPRYLIKTRGQQVTLSCSPISGHRSVSWYQQTPGQGLQFLFEYFSETQRNKGNFPGRFSGRQFSNSRSEMNVSTLELGDSALYLCASSPQGNQPQHFGDGTRLSIL.

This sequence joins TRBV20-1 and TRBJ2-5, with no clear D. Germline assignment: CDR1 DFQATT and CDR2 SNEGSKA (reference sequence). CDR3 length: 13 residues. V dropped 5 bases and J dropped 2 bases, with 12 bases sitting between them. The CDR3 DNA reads TGCAGTGCTCTATTGACTTCTCAAGAGACCCAGTACTTC. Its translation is CSALLTSQETQYF.